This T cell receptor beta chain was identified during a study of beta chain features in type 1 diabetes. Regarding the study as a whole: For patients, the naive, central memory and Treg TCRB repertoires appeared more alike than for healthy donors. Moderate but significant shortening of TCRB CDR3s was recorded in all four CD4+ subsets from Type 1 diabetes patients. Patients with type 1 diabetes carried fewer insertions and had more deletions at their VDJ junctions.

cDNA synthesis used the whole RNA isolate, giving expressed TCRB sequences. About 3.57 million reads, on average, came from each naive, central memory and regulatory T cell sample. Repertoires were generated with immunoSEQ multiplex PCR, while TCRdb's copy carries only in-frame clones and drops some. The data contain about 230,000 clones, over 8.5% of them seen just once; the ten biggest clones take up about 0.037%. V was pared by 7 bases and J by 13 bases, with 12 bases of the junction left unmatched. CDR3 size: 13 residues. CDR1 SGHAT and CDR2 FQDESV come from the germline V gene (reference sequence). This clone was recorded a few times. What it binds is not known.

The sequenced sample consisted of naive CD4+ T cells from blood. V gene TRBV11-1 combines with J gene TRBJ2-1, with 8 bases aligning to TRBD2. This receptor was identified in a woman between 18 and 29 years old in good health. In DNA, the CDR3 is TGTGCCAGCACCCTCGGGGAGGCGGGGGGCCAGTTCTTC. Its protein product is CASTLGEAGGQFF.